Reported below is one TCR beta chain. Its matching antigen is unknown. PCR used 60 Vbeta primers and 13 Jbeta primers. As handled by the study authors: Tens of millions of unique TCR beta chains, approximately 11 million of them shared, were counted by a later analysis. TCRdb's copy holds only in-frame clones and misses some; the assay was immunoSEQ multiplex PCR. That table is the source of V, J and clone size, and D and trimming were worked out from the DNA. The table records about 150,000 clones, approximately 69% of them present only once. This record belongs to a study of cytomegalovirus exposure and HLA in healthy donors. Study-wide background: As released early, the data held 85 million to 95 million unique TCRs from HLA-typed donors.

Whole-study findings and limits: Follow-up analysis later connected one missense variant in DCLRE1C with trimming of TCR beta V- and J-genes.

The CDR3 sequence is 17 residues long. The V segment lost 5 bases and the J segment 1 base; nucleotides outside the gene matches: 10. From germline, CDR1 is MNHEY and CDR2 SMNVEV (reference sequence). V and J are TRBV27 and TRBJ1-5; TRBD1 aligns across 8 bases. Sample: PBMCs. The receptor was isolated from a man in his thirties or forties in good health and CMV-seronegative. Here the CDR3 DNA reads TGTGCCAGCAGTCCCGACCGGACAGGGTGGAGCAATCAGCCCCAGCATTTT. It codes for CASSPDRTGWSNQPQHF.